This entry is about one TCR beta chain. Its antigen is unknown. No quality values exist for individual bases; no much larger clone is one base distant. V and J lose 5 bases and 8 bases, and a span of 15 bases separates them. CDR1 and CDR2, looked up from the germline V gene, are MDHEN and SYDVKM. The CDR3 contains 13 residues, cysteine and phenylalanine counted. Of all the DNA, just the CDR3 is kept, 39 bases in frame from base 1. Separate from the approximately 690-subject first cohort, the validation cohort of roughly 110 subjects was the group to which the donors belonged. The data were obtained in a study of cytomegalovirus exposure and HLA in healthy donors (dated by TCRdb to 2015 to 2018). Regarding the study in general: A later analysis indicated that the 90 to 150 validation repertoires were generated on the platform also employed for the 700 or so repertoires of the first cohort. Along with the approximately 700-subject first cohort, a separate validation cohort of over 90 different subjects was used. The study was designed to test whether signatures of past pathogen exposure could be identified by cataloging public T cell receptors. The study combined high-throughput TCR immunosequencing, statistical association of individual TCRs with disease status, and machine learning to predict cytomegalovirus infection status.

Libraries were constructed by the immunoSEQ multiplex PCR assay. The authors processed their data as follows. A statistical classification framework was built for diagnosing cytomegalovirus status from the catalog of TCR beta chain sequences. The table was pulled from immuneACCESS by TCRdb, which kept in-frame rearrangements only. Such tables lose some clones; where checked, under half of the loss comes from unresolved V genes, and the rest has no known cause. That table supplies the V and J calls and clone size; D and trimming were determined from the DNA. Within this sample are over 85,000 clones, with roughly 83% of them counted one time only. The ten largest account for 9.5% to 13% of the sample. The full study reports these points: In a later analysis, TCRs clustered in the first cohort were found to also tend to co-occur in the 120 or so validation repertoires, with 85% to 95% of cluster scores above 0. Cytomegalovirus status was reported to be diagnosed by the classifier with high specificity and sensitivity in both the original and validation cohorts. A later analysis had no HLA typing for the validation cohort, so co-occurrence there was scored across all 110 or so repertoires. In vitro tests confirmed that a few of the cytomegalovirus-associated TCR beta chains recognize cytomegalovirus antigens. It was suggested by the authors that the approach could potentially be generalized to other disease states and immunological phenotypes. A total of about 180 TCR beta chains were listed by the study as associated with cytomegalovirus. Across donors, most TCR sequences were observed very rarely, whereas some public TCRs were present in many individuals.

The rearrangement combines TRBV28 with TRBJ1-2, with TRBD1 as a weak D call on 6 bases. The TCR originated in a woman aged 18 to 35 in good health and CMV-seropositive. Sequencing used PBMCs. The nucleotide sequence is given as TGTGCCAGCAGTGCCTCCGGGACAAGGGGCTACACCTTC. Its protein reads: CASSASGTRGYTF.